The clone carrying this T cell receptor (beta chain) was seen repeatedly, ten times or more. The antigen remains unidentified. After removal of 5 bases from V and 7 bases from J, the junction contained 6 bases not matched to a gene. The CDR3 length is 13 residues. Germline values: CDR1 SGHTA, CDR2 FQGNSA. One entry per CDR3 protein, called by TCRdb with MiXCR from the multiplex PCR reads. The sample comprises 150,000 to 250,000 distinct CDR3 sequences, approximately 33% of which are singletons, and roughly 4% rests with the top ten. This record comes from a study of breast tumors, draining lymph nodes, adjacent tissues. Points from the study as a whole: Luminal-like breast cancer showed significantly greater tumor-nontumor repertoire similarity than basal-like breast cancer did. The lymph node origin of tumor T cells was framed as consistent with a hypothesis, not demonstrated. Data fit most tumor T cells coming from lymph node, expanding in tumor. Compared with lymph nodes, tumors were less diverse; compared with nontumor tissue, more.

The lymph nodes were axillary draining lymph nodes from breast cancer patients. The receptor was isolated from a female donor with breast cancer. Some clones in this sample may be carry-over from other donors' samples. Sequenced sample: axillary lymph node tissue. The rearrangement links TRBV7-2 to TRBJ2-7; TRBD1 aligns across 9 bases. CDR3 sequence reads: CASSPRQGGEQYF. For the CDR3, the DNA is TGTGCCAGCAGCCCCCGACAGGGGGGGGAGCAGTACTTC.